This T cell receptor (beta chain) is from a study of early stage breast cancer tumors. Study summary: Most invasive tumors, about 80% of the 16, were ER+/PR+/HER2-. General study results and limits: Enriched TCRB sequences shared across patients were mostly commonly generated sequences.

The germline V gene has CDR1 MRHNA and CDR2 SNTAGT. The CDR3 loop spans 15 amino acids. V was shortened by 6 bases and J by 3 bases, with 16 bases between the two germline ends. The table lists this clone with a count of one. Its specificity is unknown. The protocol was immunoSEQ multiplex PCR, while the TCRdb copy is restricted to in-frame clones and leaves out a portion. The sample has some 21,000 clones, more than 75% seen once. The rearrangement links TRBV6-4 to TRBJ2-3, with a weak D call TRBD1 (6 bases). Sequences were obtained from blood. The source is a person aged 55-75 years with breast cancer. The CDR3 coding sequence is TGTGCCAGCAGCCCCTCCAGGGGTAGGACAGATACGCAGTATTTT. Protein sequence: CASSPSRGRTDTQYF.